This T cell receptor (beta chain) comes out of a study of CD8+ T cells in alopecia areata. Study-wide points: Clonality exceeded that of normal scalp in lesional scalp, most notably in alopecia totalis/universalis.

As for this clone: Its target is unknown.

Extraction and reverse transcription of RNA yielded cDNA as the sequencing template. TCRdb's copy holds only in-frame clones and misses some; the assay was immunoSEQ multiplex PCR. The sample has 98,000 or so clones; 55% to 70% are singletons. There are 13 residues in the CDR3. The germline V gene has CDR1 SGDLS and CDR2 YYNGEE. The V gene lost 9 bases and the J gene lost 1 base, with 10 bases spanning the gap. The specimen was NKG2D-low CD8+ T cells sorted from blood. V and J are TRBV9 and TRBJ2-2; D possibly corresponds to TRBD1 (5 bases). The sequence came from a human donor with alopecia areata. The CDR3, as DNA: TGTGCCACGACCGACAGGAACACCGGGGAGCTGTTTTTT. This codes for CATTDRNTGELFF. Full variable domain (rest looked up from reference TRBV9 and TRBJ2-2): DSGVTQTPKHLITATGQRVTLRCSPRSGDLSVYWYQQSLDQGLQFLIQYYNGEERAKGNILERFSAQQFPDLHSELNLSSLELGDSALYFCATTDRNTGELFFGEGSRLTVL.